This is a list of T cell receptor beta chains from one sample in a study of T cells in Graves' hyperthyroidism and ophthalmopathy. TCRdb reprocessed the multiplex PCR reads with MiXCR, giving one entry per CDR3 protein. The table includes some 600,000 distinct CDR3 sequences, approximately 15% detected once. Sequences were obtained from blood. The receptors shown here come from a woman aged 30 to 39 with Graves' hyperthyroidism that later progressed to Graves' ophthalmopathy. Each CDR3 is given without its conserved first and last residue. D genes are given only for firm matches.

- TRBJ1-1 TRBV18 ASSPLEGSDTEAF
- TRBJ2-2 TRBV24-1 ATSDLTATGELF
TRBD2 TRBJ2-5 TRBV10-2 ASMNLAGGTLRETQY
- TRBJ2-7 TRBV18 ASSPRKLGSYEQY
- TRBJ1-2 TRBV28 ASSFSRRNYGYT
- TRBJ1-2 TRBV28 ASSRGGYT
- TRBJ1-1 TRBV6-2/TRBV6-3 ASSYVVGQNTEAF
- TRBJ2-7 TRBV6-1 ASSEISSSYEQY
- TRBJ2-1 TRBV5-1 ASSLLSGTDTVNEQF
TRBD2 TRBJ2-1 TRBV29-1 SVEAWTSGSNEQF
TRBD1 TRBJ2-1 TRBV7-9 ASSRWDSYNEQF
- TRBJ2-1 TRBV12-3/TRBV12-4 ASSSFSGSSYNEQF
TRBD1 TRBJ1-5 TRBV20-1 SAVAGGGQPQH
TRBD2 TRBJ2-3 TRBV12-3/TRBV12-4 ASSPGGLASDTQY
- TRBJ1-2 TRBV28 ASSLGGSYGYT
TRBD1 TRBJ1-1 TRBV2 ASSETGDATEAF
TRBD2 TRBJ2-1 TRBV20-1 SASPPSGREQF
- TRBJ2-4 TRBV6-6 ASSYSQGSMGTPDSNIQY
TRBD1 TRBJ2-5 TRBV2 ASSATLDRGETQY
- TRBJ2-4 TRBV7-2 ASSPRGVSKNIQY
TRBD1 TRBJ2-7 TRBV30 AWGRGNHEQY
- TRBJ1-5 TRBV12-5 ASALSTDYSNQPQH
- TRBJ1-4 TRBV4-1 ASSQVARLTNEKLF
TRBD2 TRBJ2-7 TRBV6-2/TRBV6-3 ASSGPKREDLLLYEQY
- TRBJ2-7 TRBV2 ASRDSDEQY
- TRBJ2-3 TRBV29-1 SAPIWDPGTDTQY
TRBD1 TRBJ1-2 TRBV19 ASSIVGQLYYGYT
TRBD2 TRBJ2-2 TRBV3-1 ASSRSGRMSTGELF
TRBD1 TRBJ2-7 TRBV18 ASSSTDRARASYEQY
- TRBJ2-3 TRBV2 ASSGGGAATDTQY
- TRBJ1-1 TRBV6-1 ASIGGEAF
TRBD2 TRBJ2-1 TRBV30 AWSVVASGTNEQF